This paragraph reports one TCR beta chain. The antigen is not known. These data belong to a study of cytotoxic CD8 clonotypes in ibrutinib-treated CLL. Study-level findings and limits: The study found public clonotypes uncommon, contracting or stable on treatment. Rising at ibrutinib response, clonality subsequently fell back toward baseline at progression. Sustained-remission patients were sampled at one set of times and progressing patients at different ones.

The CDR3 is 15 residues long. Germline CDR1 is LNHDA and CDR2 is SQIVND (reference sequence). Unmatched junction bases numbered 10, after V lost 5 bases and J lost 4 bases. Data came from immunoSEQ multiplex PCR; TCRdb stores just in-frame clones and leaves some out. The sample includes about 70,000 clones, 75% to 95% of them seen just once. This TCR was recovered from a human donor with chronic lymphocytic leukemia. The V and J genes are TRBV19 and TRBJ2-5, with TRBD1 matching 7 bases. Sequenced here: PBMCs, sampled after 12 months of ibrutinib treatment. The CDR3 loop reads CASSGTGALRETQYF. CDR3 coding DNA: TGTGCCAGTAGTGGAACAGGGGCCCTCAGAGAGACCCAGTACTTC.